This T cell receptor (beta chain) derives from a study of shared clonotypes between healthy human individuals. Findings and limits, study-wide: Despite large depth, rarefaction showed incomplete sorted-subset sequencing.

On this clone: As yet, its antigen is unknown. The junction differs from germline at one of its ends, possibly a read error.

At the deep level, the assay was run. Generated by immunoSEQ multiplex PCR, the TCRdb table keeps only in-frame clones and is missing some. The repertoire holds 2 million to 2.5 million clones, approximately 94% seen once, with around 0.13% in the top ten. The CDR3 runs 12 residues. CDR1 and CDR2 (germline): MNHEY, SMNVEV (reference sequence). The rearrangement links TRBV27 to TRBJ1-2; D call uncertain. Sequenced: naive CD4+ T cells sorted from blood. The subset was: CD45RA+ positively selected. This TCR derives from a man younger than 35 in good health. The CDR3 DNA sequence: TGTGCCAGCAGTCCCCCTAAGGGCAGCGAAGCCTTC. Translating gives CASSPPKGSEAF.